This TCR beta chain is drawn from a study of cytomegalovirus exposure and HLA in healthy donors. Here immunoSEQ multiplex PCR was the method, and the copy in TCRdb shows in-frame clones only, minus some. Among some 84,000 clones listed, about nine tenths were seen once. This clone showed up just once. Its antigen is unknown. Study-wide points: Overall, approximately 150 TCR beta chains were annotated as cytomegalovirus-associated. Under in vitro conditions, three CMV-associated chains were confirmed as specific for CMV antigens. Many donors shared some public TCRs, even though most TCR sequences were rare. According to a subsequent analysis, TCR clusters from the first cohort were inclined to appear together in the roughly 120 validation repertoires.

V was pared by 4 bases and J by 6 bases, with 8 bases between. The length of the CDR3 is 12 residues. CDR1 is LNHDA, CDR2 SQIVND, per germline (reference sequence). This TCR was sampled from a young man in good health and CMV-seronegative. The sample was PBMCs. This chain links TRBV19 with TRBJ2-3, with D tentatively TRBD1 (7 bases). Here the CDR3 reads CASSTGGDTQYF. For the CDR3, the DNA is TGTGCCAGTAGTACAGGGGGGGATACGCAGTATTTT.